This TCR beta chain was captured by sequencing in a study of blood T cell repertoires in COVID-19. Study-wide background: Spain, Italy and the United States supplied samples that represented acute and convalescent COVID-19. T cells, B-cell-depleted T cells, or PBMCs supplied cDNA or gDNA.

The CDR3 is 13 amino acids. V was trimmed by 2 bases and J by 5 bases, leaving 12 bases between them. The germline gives CDR1 GTSNPN, CDR2 SVGIG (reference sequence). As originally analysed: Amplification of reference gene primers provided the estimated nucleated cell counts. Repertoires were generated with immunoSEQ multiplex PCR, while TCRdb's copy carries only in-frame clones and drops some. The V and J calls and clone size were taken over from that table, and D and trimming were inferred from the DNA. Of roughly 50,000 clones in the sample, 90% were seen once. This clonotype was sampled from a woman between 35 and 50 years old with active COVID-19. The sample was peripheral blood. This chain uses TRBV30 with TRBJ2-5; D possibly corresponds to TRBD1 (6 bases). CDR3 protein: CAWSSQGLETQYF. The CDR3 coding sequence is TGTGCCTGGAGTTCCCAGGGGTTGGAGACCCAGTACTTC.